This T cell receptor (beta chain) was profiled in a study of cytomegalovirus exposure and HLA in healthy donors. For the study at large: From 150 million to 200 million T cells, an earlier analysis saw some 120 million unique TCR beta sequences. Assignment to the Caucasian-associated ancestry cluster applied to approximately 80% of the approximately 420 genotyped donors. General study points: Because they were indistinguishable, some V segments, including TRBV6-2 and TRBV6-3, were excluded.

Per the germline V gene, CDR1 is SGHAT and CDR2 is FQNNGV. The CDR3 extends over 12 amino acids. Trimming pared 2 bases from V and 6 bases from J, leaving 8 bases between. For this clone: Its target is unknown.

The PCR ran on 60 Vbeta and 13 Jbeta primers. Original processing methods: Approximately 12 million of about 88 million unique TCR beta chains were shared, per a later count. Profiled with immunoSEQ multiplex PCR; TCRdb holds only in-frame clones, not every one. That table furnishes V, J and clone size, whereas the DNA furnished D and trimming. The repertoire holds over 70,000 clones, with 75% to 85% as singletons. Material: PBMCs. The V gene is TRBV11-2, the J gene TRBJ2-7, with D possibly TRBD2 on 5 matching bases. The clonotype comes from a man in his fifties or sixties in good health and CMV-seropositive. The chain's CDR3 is CASSLFGVEQYF. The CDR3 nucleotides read TGTGCCAGCAGCTTATTCGGGGTCGAGCAGTACTTC.